This TCR beta chain stems from a study of shared clonotypes between healthy human individuals. At the level of the study: CD4 naive and CD4 memory each took three plates per donor, while CD8 naive took two and CD8 memory one. The study's findings and limits: Clonotype sharing among donors was expected to depend on sequencing depth.

Worth noting for this clone: Its matching antigen is unknown. This sample includes further DNA sequences coding for the same CDR3.

Clones were sequenced by immunoSEQ multiplex PCR, and TCRdb holds only the in-frame ones, with some missing. The sample has about 2 million clones; about 95% are singletons. Cells designated naive CD8 were CD45RO-negative and were positively selected for CCR7, with terminally differentiated effector memory CD45RA+ cells excluded. This CDR3 comprises 12 residues. V was pared by 2 bases and J by 6 bases, with 5 bases between. Germline values: CDR1 SGDLS, CDR2 YYNGEE. The gene calls are TRBV9 and TRBJ2-2; D gene unclear. This clonotype originated in a man aged 18 to 30 in good health. The sample taken for sequencing was naive CD8+ T cells sorted from blood. CDR3 in DNA: TGTGCCAGCAGCGTGAATTCCGGGGAGCTGTTTTTT. This encodes CASSVNSGELFF.